This T cell receptor (beta chain) was observed in a study of blood T cell repertoires in COVID-19. Libraries were prepared by immunoSEQ multiplex PCR; TCRdb keeps only in-frame clonotypes and omits some of them. Found here are around 100,000 clones, more than 80% of them singletons; the top ten hold 3.5%. Germline assignment: CDR1 GTSNPN and CDR2 SVGIG (reference sequence). CDR3 length: 13 amino acids. V lost 3 bases and J lost 8; bases outside the gene matches: 6. The sequenced sample was peripheral blood. This receptor was obtained from a woman in her sixties with acute or convalescent COVID-19. V is TRBV30 and J is TRBJ1-4; the match to TRBD1 covers 7 bases. The CDR3: CAWRQGRGEKLFF. CDR3 nucleotides: TGTGCCTGGAGACAGGGGCGAGGGGAAAAACTGTTTTTT. The full variable domain, in which reference TRBV30 and TRBJ1-4 provide the parts outside the CDR3, is SQTIHQWPATLVQPVGSPLSLECTVEGTSNPNLYWYRQAAGRGLQLLFYSVGIGQISSEVPQNLSASRPQDRQFILSSKKLLLSDSGFYLCAWRQGRGEKLFFGSGTQLSVL.